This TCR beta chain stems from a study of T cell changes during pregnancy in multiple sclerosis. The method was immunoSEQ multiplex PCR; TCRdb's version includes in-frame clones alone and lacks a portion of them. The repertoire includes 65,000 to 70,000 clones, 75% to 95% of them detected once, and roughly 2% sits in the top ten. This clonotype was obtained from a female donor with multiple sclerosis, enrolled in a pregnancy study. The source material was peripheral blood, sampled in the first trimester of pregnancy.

The CDR3 spells CSAEMLAGVADTQYF. In nucleotides, the CDR3 is TGCAGCGCTGAGATGCTAGCGGGAGTCGCAGATACGCAGTATTTT. The chain couples TRBV29-1 to TRBJ2-3, with TRBD2 matching 10 bases. This CDR3 comprises 15 residues. Germline V gene data show CDR1 as SQVTM and CDR2 as ANQGSEA. Trimming removed 7 bases from V and 4 bases from J; junction bases left unmatched: 11.